This T cell receptor (beta chain) comes out of a study of post-analysis software for immune sequencing data. The overall study: Both relapsing-remitting and secondary progressive multiple sclerosis featured among the disease courses, as did progressive-relapsing multiple sclerosis. Study observations and caveats: With F measure, samples from one preparation batch clustered together strongly. Patients carried 5 or 6 TRBV segments more frequently than controls did, and TRBV5-6, TRBV5-1 and TRBV20-1 were among them. Versus controls, multiple sclerosis patients showed significantly lower diversity (normalized Chao1).

Trimming left V 4 bases short and J 16 bases short, with 15 bases between. Germline V lookup: CDR1 SGHRS, CDR2 YFSETQ. This CDR3 has 12 residues. Unique molecular identifiers were built into the TCR beta cDNA libraries. Between roughly 0.9 and 11 million T cells gave rise to about 450,000 cDNA molecules. TCRdb recomputed calls from the PCR reads with MiXCR, one row per CDR3 protein. Found here are fewer than 550,000 distinct CDR3 sequences, about a third of them singletons; the top ten hold roughly 6%. With regard to this clonotype: Antigen unknown.

Specimen: blood. V gene TRBV5-1 combines with J gene TRBJ1-6, with D possibly being TRBD1 (5 bases). The receptor was derived from a girl aged 2 to 17 with multiple sclerosis. The CDR3 DNA reads TGCGCCAGCAGCGCGGCCCGGGGGATTCTCCACTTT. Translated: CASSAARGILHF.